These 14 T cell receptor beta chains share one sample of origin, sequenced in a study of Ad26.COV2.S vaccination and SARS-CoV-2 variants. Method: immunoSEQ multiplex PCR; TCRdb's copy keeps in-frame clones and lacks some. The table records around 450,000 clones, roughly 87% of them present only once. Noted treatment: roughly 18 received Ad26.COV2.S at low or high dose, single or two shots; roughly five received placebo; per-sample allocation not given. It was on day 63 after the first vaccine or placebo injection that samples were taken. The specimen was peripheral blood, collected in a trial of Ad26.COV2.S vaccine versus placebo. These receptors all come from a person aged 18-65 years who received the Ad26.COV2.S COVID-19 vaccine or a placebo.

The J gene is TRBJ2-5, the V gene TRBV9; no reliable D call. Trimming left V 4 bases short and J 5 bases short, with 15 bases between. This CDR3 region has 14 residues. Germline V CDR1 and CDR2: SGDLS, YYNGEE. The CDR3 DNA follows: TGTGCCAGCAGCTACCGAGGAGCTATCGAGACCCAGTACTTC. Translating gives CASSYRGAIETQYF.

The chain is built from TRBV27 and TRBJ1-4; unclear D gene. V lost 5 bases and J 6 bases, leaving 19 bases between the germline ends. This CDR3 region has 16 residues. Germline V CDR1 and CDR2: MNHEY, SMNVEV (reference sequence). The CDR3 DNA follows: TGTGCCAGCAGTCCCGGAGTCCGAGGGCCCTATGAAAAACTGTTTTTT. Its protein product is CASSPGVRGPYEKLFF.

The rearrangement uses TRBV15 and TRBJ2-5; D may be TRBD1 (5 bases). Germline V gene lookup returns CDR1 LNHNV and CDR2 YYDKDF (reference sequence). The length of the CDR3 is 14 residues. V dropped 2 bases and J dropped 2 bases, with 9 bases sitting between them. This chain's CDR3 is CATSRTGRQETQYF. In DNA form, the CDR3 reads TGTGCCACCAGCAGAACAGGTAGACAAGAGACCCAGTACTTC.

The CDR3 coding sequence is TGTGCCACCAGTGATTTGGGTACAGGGCCCGGGGAGCTGTTTTTT. Protein product: CATSDLGTGPGELFF. V gene TRBV24-1 combines with J gene TRBJ2-2; maybe TRBD1 (6 bases). From germline, CDR1 is KGHDR and CDR2 SFDVKD. V was pared by 0 bases and J by 6 bases, with 10 bases between. CDR3 length: 15 amino acids.

This clone was seen a few times. This chain uses TRBV6-5 with TRBJ1-6; unclear D gene. The length of the CDR3 is 14 residues. The germline CDR1 and CDR2 sequences are MNHEY and SVGAGI. V lost 6 bases and J lost 8, with 14 bases in between. The CDR3 DNA reads as TGTGCCAGCAGGAGAGGGTTTATAGATTCACCCCTCCACTTT. Translating it yields CASRRGFIDSPLHF.

The chain couples TRBV4-1 to TRBJ1-4, with D unresolved. CDR1 and CDR2 (germline): MGHRA, YSYEKL. This CDR3 is 15 amino acids long. V shed 4 bases and J shed 6 bases, with 15 bases lying between them. The DNA for the CDR3 is TGCGCCAGCAGCCCCGGATCTGGGCATGATGAAAAACTGTTTTTT. The encoded protein is CASSPGSGHDEKLFF.

In DNA, the CDR3 is TGCAGCGTTGATCGGACGGGGGACACTGAAGCTTTCTTT. Its translation: CSVDRTGDTEAFF. This chain uses TRBV29-1 with TRBJ1-1, with a tentative D call TRBD1 (5 bases). Germline V lookup: CDR1 SQVTM, CDR2 ANQGSEA. Trimming shortened V by 3 bases and J by 3 bases, and 11 bases separated the two germline ends. The CDR3 spans 13 residues.

The CDR3 region is CASSLRGSGTDTQYF. In DNA, the CDR3 is TGTGCCAGCAGCTTGAGGGGGAGCGGCACAGATACGCAGTATTTT. This chain joins TRBV7-6 and TRBJ2-3; TRBD1 might be the D (6 bases). V shed 3 bases and J shed 1 base, with 11 bases lying between them. CDR3 length: 15 residues. CDR1 is SGHVS and CDR2 is FNYEAQ in the germline V gene.

The chain recombines TRBV5-1 with TRBJ2-4; D unclear. V lost 5 bases to trimming and J lost 8 bases, with 17 bases between them. In germline, CDR1 is SGHRS, CDR2 YFSETQ. CDR3 size: 14 residues. CDR3 nucleotide sequence: TGCGCCAGCAGTTGGGAAGGCCTTTCGTACATTCAGTACTTC. Protein product: CASSWEGLSYIQYF.

This rearrangement joins TRBV11-2 to TRBJ2-7; D gene unclear. Trimming removed 4 bases from V and 4 bases from J, with 5 bases in between. CDR3 length: 11 residues. CDR1 and CDR2 from the germline V gene are SGHAT and FQNNGV. The CDR3 nucleotides are TGTGCCAGCAGCTATCAATACGAGCAGTACTTC. Translating it yields CASSYQYEQYF.

The DNA of the CDR3 is TGTGCCAGCAGTCCCAGCGGGGGGACAAGCACAGATACGCAGTATTTT. Translating it yields CASSPSGGTSTDTQYF. The chain is built from TRBV7-6 and TRBJ2-3; 9 bases agree with TRBD2. CDR3 size: 16 residues. The germline V gene encodes CDR1 SGHVS and CDR2 FNYEAQ. J was trimmed by 0 bases and V by 6 bases; bases with no gene match: 7.

DNA for the CDR3: TGTGCCAGCAGCTTGGGGGCGGGTACCCCCTCCTACGAGCAGTACGTC. It codes for CASSLGAGTPSYEQYV. The J gene is TRBJ2-7, the V gene TRBV5-8, with D maybe TRBD2 (5 bases). The CDR3 loop spans 16 amino acids. V lost 0 bases to trimming and J lost 0 bases, with 13 bases between them. Germline V gene sequence: CDR1 SGHTS, CDR2 YDEGEE.

The chain combines TRBV5-1 with TRBJ2-5; D is possibly TRBD1 (6 bases). Trimming left V 9 bases short and J 5 bases short, with 17 bases between. This CDR3 spans 13 amino acids. Germline V gives CDR1 SGHRS, CDR2 YFSETQ. In DNA form, the CDR3 reads TGCGCCACCTCCCAGGGGCTTGGGGAGACCCAGTACTTC. It translates to CATSQGLGETQYF.

The chain joins TRBV7-2 to TRBJ2-2, with D perhaps matching TRBD1 (6 bases). CDR1 and CDR2 (germline): SGHTA, FQGNSA. The CDR3 is 14 residues long. V was clipped by 0 bases and J by 5 bases, with 7 bases between them. CDR3 residues: CASSLAQGTGELFF. For the CDR3, the DNA is TGTGCCAGCAGCTTAGCCCAGGGGACCGGGGAGCTGTTTTTT.